Presented here are 27 T cell receptor beta chains from one specimen sequenced in a study of blood T cell repertoires in COVID-19. Profiling relied on immunoSEQ multiplex PCR, and the TCRdb table lists in-frame clones only, not all of them. The repertoire has roughly 240,000 clones, approximately 85% of them found once; the top ten carry approximately 9.6%. The sample consisted of PBMCs or T cells enriched from blood (not recorded which). The receptors here all came from a woman aged 45-65 years with acute COVID-19.

The chain is built from TRBV7-6 and TRBJ1-2; 7 bases fit TRBD1. The CDR3 spans 13 residues. The ends lost 5 bases at V and 7 bases at J; junction bases unmatched: 7. Germline assignment: CDR1 SGHVS and CDR2 FNYEAQ. CDR3 sequence reads: CASSARQGGGYTF. The CDR3 bases are TGTGCCAGCAGCGCAAGACAGGGCGGTGGCTACACCTTC.

This chain joins TRBV3-1 (or the pseudogene TRBV3-2) and TRBJ1-4, with 12 bases lining up with TRBD1. The junction had 2 bases not matched to a gene; V was cut back by 1 base and J by 8 bases. Germline CDR1 and CDR2: LGHDT and YNNKEL (reference sequence). The CDR3 extends over 15 amino acids. The CDR3 sequence: CASSQVGTGGEKLFF. DNA for the CDR3: TGTGCCAGCAGCCAAGTAGGGACAGGGGGCGAAAAACTGTTTTTT.

The V call is TRBV19, the J call TRBJ1-2; 8 bases agree with TRBD1. Germline CDR1 and CDR2: LNHDA and SQIVND (reference sequence). CDR3 size: 16 residues. V trimming: 10 bases; J trimming: 1 base; junction bases outside the gene matches: 14. This CDR3 reads CATRTGIVGFNYGYTF. The CDR3 DNA reads as TGTGCCACTAGGACAGGGATCGTTGGATTTAACTATGGCTACACCTTC.

This chain uses TRBV7-9 with TRBJ2-2; tentatively, D is TRBD1 (6 bases). V lost 4 bases, J lost 1 base, and 10 bases lay in between. CDR3 length: 15 amino acids. Germline V lookup: CDR1 SEHNR, CDR2 FQNEAQ (reference sequence). The CDR3 sequence is CASSWGRGNTGELFF. Written as DNA, the CDR3 is TGTGCCAGCAGCTGGGGCAGGGGGAACACCGGGGAGCTGTTTTTT.

The rearrangement links TRBV6-4 to TRBJ2-1; TRBD2 matches at 9 bases. The trim removed 5 bases at V and 2 bases at J, leaving 4 bases unmatched. Germline V gene lookup returns CDR1 MRHNA and CDR2 SNTAGT. The CDR3 has 15 residues. The CDR3 coding sequence is TGTGCCAGCAGTCAAGCGGGGGGCCCCTACAATGAGCAGTTCTTC. Translation: CASSQAGGPYNEQFF.

The V call is TRBV4-1, the J call TRBJ1-6, with D maybe TRBD1 (5 bases). The CDR3 has 18 residues. CDR1 and CDR2 from the germline V gene are MGHRA and YSYEKL. Trimming shortened V by 0 bases and J by 2 bases, and 14 bases separated the two germline ends. The CDR3 loop is CASSQDAAQGTYNSPLHF. The CDR3, as DNA: TGCGCCAGCAGCCAAGATGCGGCCCAGGGAACCTATAATTCACCCCTCCACTTT.

The gene calls are TRBV30 and TRBJ1-1; TRBD1 aligns across 7 bases. CDR1 and CDR2 from the germline V gene are GTSNPN and SVGIG (reference sequence). The CDR3 length is 14 residues. The J segment lost 5 bases and the V segment lost 4 bases, leaving 10 bases of the junction unmatched. The CDR3 loop reads CAWILRTGLTEAFF. CDR3 in DNA: TGTGCCTGGATCCTCAGGACAGGACTTACTGAAGCTTTCTTT.

The chain is built from TRBV7-2 and TRBJ2-7; D is undetermined. The CDR3 runs to 12 residues. The V and J ends lost 1 base and 6 bases respectively, with 7 bases between them. Germline values: CDR1 SGHTA, CDR2 FQGNSA. The CDR3 DNA sequence: TGTGCCAGCAGCTTAGGTCCCCGCGAGCAGTACTTC. It is translated as CASSLGPREQYF.

The chain has TRBV24-1 and TRBJ1-1, with D hard to call. The CDR3 extends over 16 amino acids. Germline CDR1 KGHDR, CDR2 SFDVKD. Trimming cost V 3 bases and J 7 bases, with 20 bases left between them. CDR3 in DNA: TGTGCCACCAGTGATCCCTGTCCAGTATCCAGACTTGAAGCTTTCTTT. As protein: CATSDPCPVSRLEAFF.

This clone turned up a few times. The chain is built from TRBV11-2 and TRBJ2-7; 7 bases line up with TRBD2. V gave up 5 bases and J gave up 3 bases; unmatched junction bases: 4. This CDR3 comprises 13 residues. Per germline, CDR1 SGHAT and CDR2 FQNNGV. The CDR3 reads CASSGGGDYEQYF. The CDR3 DNA reads TGTGCCAGCAGCGGTGGGGGGGACTACGAGCAGTACTTC.

The J gene is TRBJ1-5, the V gene TRBV18; possible D gene TRBD1, 6 bases. V dropped 3 bases and J dropped 6 bases, with 12 bases sitting between them. CDR1 and CDR2 from the germline V gene are KGHSH and LQKENI. CDR3 length: 14 amino acids. CDR3 nucleotide sequence: TGTGCCAGCTCACCTCTGGGGGCCGGTCAGCCCCAGCATTTT. This sequence encodes CASSPLGAGQPQHF.

This clone was seen a few times. The V gene is TRBV7-9, the J gene TRBJ2-7; the match to TRBD1 covers 8 bases. The CDR3 covers 15 residues. V lost 5 bases, J lost 0 bases, and 6 bases stayed unmatched. Germline V gene sequence: CDR1 SEHNR, CDR2 FQNEAQ (reference sequence). CDR3 loop: CASSRSGTGSYEQYF. The CDR3 region has the DNA TGTGCCAGCAGCCGATCCGGGACAGGCTCCTACGAGCAGTACTTC.

This sequence joins TRBV27 and TRBJ2-7; the match to TRBD1 covers 8 bases. With 6 bases clipped from V and 7 bases from J, the junction kept 14 bases outside the gene matches. Germline V gene lookup returns CDR1 MNHEY and CDR2 SMNVEV (reference sequence). This CDR3 is built from 15 residues. CDR3 amino acids: CASSLSGQGEREQYF. CDR3 nucleotides: TGTGCCAGCAGCCTCTCCGGACAGGGAGAGAGAGAGCAGTACTTC.

This chain uses TRBV24-1 with TRBJ2-5, with 7 positions matching TRBD1. This CDR3 has 15 residues. Germline trimming cut 2 bases from V and 4 bases from J; bases unmatched to any gene: 6. CDR1 KGHDR and CDR2 SFDVKD come from the germline V gene. The CDR3 protein is CATSDSKGAGETQYF. The CDR3 bases are TGTGCCACCAGTGATTCTAAGGGGGCGGGAGAGACCCAGTACTTC.

This clone appeared a single time. This chain connects TRBV29-1 to TRBJ1-2; a possible D gene is TRBD1 (5 bases). Trimming took off 1 base at V and 5 bases at J, with 20 bases between the two ends. CDR1 is SQVTM and CDR2 is ANQGSEA in the germline V gene. CDR3 length: 16 amino acids. CDR3 nucleotides: TGCAGCGTTGAAGGGTCGTGGTCGGACACCTCGTATGGCTACACCTTC. Its protein product is CSVEGSWSDTSYGYTF.

CDR3 sequence reads: CASSQSPAVTEAFF. In DNA, the CDR3 is TGTGCCAGTAGTCAATCCCCAGCGGTCACTGAAGCTTTCTTT. The chain joins TRBV19 to TRBJ1-1; D remains ambiguous. The CDR3 consists of 14 residues. The germline CDR1 and CDR2 sequences are LNHDA and SQIVND (reference sequence). Trimming stripped 5 bases from V and 4 bases from J, with 14 bases between.

At least ten counts were recorded for this clone. This rearrangement joins TRBV4-3 to TRBJ2-7; 10 nucleotides agree with TRBD1. The CDR3 is made up of 16 amino acids. CDR1 and CDR2 from the germline V gene are LGHNA and YSLEER. The V and J ends lost 3 bases and 2 bases, in that order; junction bases with no gene match: 7. CDR3 amino acids: CASSHSGTGETYEQYF. The DNA for the CDR3 is TGCGCCAGCAGCCACTCCGGGACAGGGGAAACCTACGAGCAGTACTTC.

The J gene is TRBJ2-2, the V gene TRBV6-2 or TRBV6-3, with a possible D match to TRBD2 (6 bases). Looked up from germline, CDR1 is MNHEY and CDR2 is SVGEGT. Trimming cost V 4 bases and J 4 bases, with 16 bases left between them. The CDR3 runs to 16 residues. The CDR3 protein is CASSFSGRRITGELFF. In DNA, the CDR3 is TGTGCCAGCAGTTTCTCCGGGAGAAGGATCACCGGGGAGCTGTTTTTT.

The chain carries TRBV6-6 and TRBJ2-7, with 8 bases fitting TRBD1. Germline assignment: CDR1 MNHNY and CDR2 SVGAGI (reference sequence). CDR3 size: 14 residues. The J segment lost 3 bases and the V segment lost 5 bases, leaving 6 bases of the junction unmatched. CDR3 DNA: TGTGCCAGCAGTGACGGACAGGGCTACTACGAGCAGTACTTC. It yields the protein CASSDGQGYYEQYF.

The genes are TRBV7-2 and TRBJ1-5; 9 bases are a match to TRBD1. The germline V gene has CDR1 SGHTA and CDR2 FQGNSA. V lost 4 bases to trimming and J lost 6 bases; unmatched junction nucleotides: 10. The CDR3 contains 16 residues. The CDR3 is CASSSQGQGGSQPQHF. The CDR3 nucleotides are TGTGCCAGCAGCTCCCAGGGACAGGGAGGGAGTCAGCCCCAGCATTTT.

As DNA, the CDR3 is TGTGCCAACCGCCTCCTTCGTGGCGGGGGGGCAGGTGAGCAGTTCTTC. Translating gives CANRLLRGGGAGEQFF. V gene TRBV7-2 combines with J gene TRBJ2-1, with 9 bases matching TRBD2. V trimming: 10 bases; J trimming: 9 bases; junction bases outside the gene matches: 19. Germline-derived CDR1 and CDR2 are SGHTA and FQGNSA. This CDR3 contains 16 residues.

With regard to this clone: This sample also contains other DNA sequences that code for the same CDR3. This chain uses TRBV5-1 with TRBJ1-1; D not resolved. CDR1 is SGHRS and CDR2 is YFSETQ in the germline V gene. Trimming pared 0 bases from V and 4 bases from J, leaving 10 bases between. CDR3 length: 14 amino acids. The chain's CDR3 is CASSLGTGGTEAFF. The CDR3 DNA follows: TGCGCCAGCAGCTTGGGGACCGGAGGCACTGAAGCTTTCTTT.

This clone has just a few counts. The CDR3 reads CASSIIPGGNTEAFF. In DNA, the CDR3 is TGTGCCAGTAGTATAATACCAGGGGGGAACACTGAAGCTTTCTTT. The rearrangement links TRBV19 to TRBJ1-1, with 7 bases lining up with TRBD1. From germline, CDR1 is LNHDA and CDR2 SQIVND (reference sequence). Germline trimming cut 2 bases from V and 1 base from J; bases unmatched to any gene: 4. The CDR3 spans 15 residues.

The rearrangement uses TRBV6-5 and TRBJ2-7; no firm D call. With 0 bases removed from V and 6 bases from J, the gap between germline ends came to 9 bases. This CDR3 comprises 13 residues. Germline V lookup: CDR1 MNHEY, CDR2 SVGAGI. The CDR3 region has the DNA TGTGCCAGCAGTTACTCCCTCCTAGGCGAGCAGTACTTC. The encoded protein is CASSYSLLGEQYF.

This clone is a singleton in its sample. CDR3 DNA sequence: TGCAGCGTTGCGGCGGGGGGCCGGTTTTATGAGCAGTTCTTC. It yields the protein CSVAAGGRFYEQFF. This sequence joins TRBV29-1 and TRBJ2-1; TRBD2 matches at 8 bases. Germline CDR1 and CDR2: SQVTM and ANQGSEA. After removal of 4 bases from V and 8 bases from J, the junction contained 10 bases not matched to a gene. CDR3 size: 14 residues.

This rearrangement joins TRBV5-4 to TRBJ2-3; D may be TRBD1 (5 bases). The V end lost 1 base, the J end lost 3 bases, and 12 bases lay between the germline ends. The CDR3 has 15 amino acids. Germline values: CDR1 SGHNT, CDR2 YYREEE (reference sequence). CDR3 region: CASSLRQGGTDTQYF. CDR3 DNA sequence: TGTGCCAGCAGCTTGAGGCAGGGTGGAACAGATACGCAGTATTTT.

This sequence joins TRBV6-5 and TRBJ2-3; D is unclear. V was shortened by 2 bases and J by 5 bases, with 2 bases between the two germline ends. Germline assignment: CDR1 MNHEY and CDR2 SVGAGI. The CDR3 runs to 11 residues. The CDR3 DNA sequence: TGTGCCAGCAGTTACCTAGATACGCAGTATTTT. Its protein product is CASSYLDTQYF.